The entry that follows covers one T cell receptor (beta chain) sequence. The antigen remains unidentified. Libraries were prepared by immunoSEQ multiplex PCR; TCRdb keeps only in-frame clonotypes and omits some of them. The sample consists of roughly 320,000 clones, 87% of them appearing once. The data were taken from a study of Ad26.COV2.S vaccination and SARS-CoV-2 variants. About the research overall: Donor was assigned to the Ad26.COV2.S arm of trial COV1001.

This CDR3 contains 14 residues. The trim removed 5 bases at V and 3 bases at J, leaving 4 bases unmatched. Germline V gives CDR1 SGHRS, CDR2 YFSETQ. Study results and caveats: Post-vaccination spike-specific CD8+ and CD4+ T cell responses reportedly had substantial breadth.

Treatment noted: 19 received Ad26.COV2.S at low or high dose, single or two shots; about 5 received placebo; per-sample allocation not given. All samples were drawn on day 63, counting from the first vaccine or placebo injection. It was Wuhan-strain SARS-CoV-2 spike that the Ad26 vaccine vector expressed. The V call is TRBV5-1, the J call TRBJ2-2, with 7 bases identical to TRBD1. This clonotype was sampled from a person between 18 and 65 years old who received the Ad26.COV2.S COVID-19 vaccine or a placebo. This specimen consisted of peripheral blood, obtained in a trial of Ad26.COV2.S vaccine versus placebo. CDR3 DNA sequence: TGCGCCAGCAGATCTACAGGGGACACCGGGGAGCTGTTTTTT. Protein product: CASRSTGDTGELFF.